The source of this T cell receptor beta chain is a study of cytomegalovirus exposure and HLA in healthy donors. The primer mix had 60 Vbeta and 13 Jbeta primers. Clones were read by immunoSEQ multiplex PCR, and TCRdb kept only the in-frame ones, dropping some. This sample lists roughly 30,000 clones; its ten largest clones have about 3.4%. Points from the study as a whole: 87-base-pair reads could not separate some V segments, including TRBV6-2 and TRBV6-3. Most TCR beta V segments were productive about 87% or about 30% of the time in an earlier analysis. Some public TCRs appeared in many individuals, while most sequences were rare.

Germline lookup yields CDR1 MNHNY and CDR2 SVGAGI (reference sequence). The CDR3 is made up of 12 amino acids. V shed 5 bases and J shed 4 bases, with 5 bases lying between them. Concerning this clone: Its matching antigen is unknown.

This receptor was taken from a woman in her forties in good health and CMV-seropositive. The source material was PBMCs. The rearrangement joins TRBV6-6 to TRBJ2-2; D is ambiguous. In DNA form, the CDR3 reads TGTGCCAGCAGTCTTCCCACCGGGGAGCTGTTTTTT. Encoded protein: CASSLPTGELFF.